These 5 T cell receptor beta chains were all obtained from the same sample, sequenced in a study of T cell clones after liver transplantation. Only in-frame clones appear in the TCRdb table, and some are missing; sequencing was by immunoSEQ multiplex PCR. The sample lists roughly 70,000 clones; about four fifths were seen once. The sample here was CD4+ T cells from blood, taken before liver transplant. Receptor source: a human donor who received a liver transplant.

CDR3 residues: CASSYSSYEQYF. The CDR3 region has the DNA TGTGCCAGCAGTTACTCCTCCTACGAGCAGTACTTC. This chain links TRBV6-6 with TRBJ2-7; D gene uncertain. The germline gives CDR1 MNHNY, CDR2 SVGAGI (reference sequence). V was cut by 0 bases and J by 0 bases, with 0 bases left in between. The CDR3 length is 12 residues.

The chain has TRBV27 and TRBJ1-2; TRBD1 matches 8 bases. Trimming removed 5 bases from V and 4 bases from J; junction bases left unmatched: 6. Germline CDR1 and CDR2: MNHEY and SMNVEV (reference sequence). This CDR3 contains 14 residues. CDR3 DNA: TGTGCCAGCAGTCCAATGGACAGGGCCTATGGCTACACCTTC. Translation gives CASSPMDRAYGYTF.

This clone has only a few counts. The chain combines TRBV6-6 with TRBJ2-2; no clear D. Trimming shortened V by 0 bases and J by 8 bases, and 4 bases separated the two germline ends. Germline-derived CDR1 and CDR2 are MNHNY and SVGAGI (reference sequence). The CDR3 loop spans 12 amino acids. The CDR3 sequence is CASSYSQGELFF. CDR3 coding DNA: TGTGCCAGCAGTTACTCGCAGGGGGAGCTGTTTTTT.

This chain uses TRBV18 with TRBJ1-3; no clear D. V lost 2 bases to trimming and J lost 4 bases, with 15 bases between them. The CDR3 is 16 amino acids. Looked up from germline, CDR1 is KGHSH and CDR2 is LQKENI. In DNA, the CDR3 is TGTGCCAGCTCACCAGAAACAGTGAGAACCGGAAACACCATATATTTT. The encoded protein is CASSPETVRTGNTIYF.

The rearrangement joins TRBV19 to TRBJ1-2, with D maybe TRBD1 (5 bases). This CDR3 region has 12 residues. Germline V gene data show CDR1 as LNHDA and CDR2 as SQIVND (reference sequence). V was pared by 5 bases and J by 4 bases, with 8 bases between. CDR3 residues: CASSQGGYGYTF. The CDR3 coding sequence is TGTGCCAGTAGTCAGGGAGGCTATGGCTACACCTTC. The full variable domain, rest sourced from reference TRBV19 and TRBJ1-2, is DGGITQSPKYLFRKEGQNVTLSCEQNLNHDAMYWYRQDPGQGLRLIYYSQIVNDFQKGDIAEGYSVSREKKESFPLTVTSAQKNPTAFYLCASSQGGYGYTFGSGTRLTVV.